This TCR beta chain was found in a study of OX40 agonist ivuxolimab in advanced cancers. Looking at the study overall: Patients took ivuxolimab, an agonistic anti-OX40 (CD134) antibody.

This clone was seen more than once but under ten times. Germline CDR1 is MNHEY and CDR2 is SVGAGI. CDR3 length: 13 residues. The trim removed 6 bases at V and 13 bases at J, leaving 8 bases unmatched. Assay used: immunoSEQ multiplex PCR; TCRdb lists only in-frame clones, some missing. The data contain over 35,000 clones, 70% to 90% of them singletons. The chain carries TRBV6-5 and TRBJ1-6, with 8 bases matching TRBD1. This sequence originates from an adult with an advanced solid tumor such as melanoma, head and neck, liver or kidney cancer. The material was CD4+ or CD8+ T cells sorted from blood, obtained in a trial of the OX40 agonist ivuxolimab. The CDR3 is CASRTGTGSPLHF. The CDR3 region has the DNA TGTGCCAGCAGGACTGGGACAGGCTCCCCCCTCCACTTT.